Here is one TCR beta chain with its context. The target antigen is unknown. A much larger clonotype is one base distant, so this may be a read error. These data come from a study of Graves' ophthalmopathy and Graves' hyperthyroidism. CDR3 regions of TCR beta were amplified from RNA transcripts. The workflow started with a first-round RT-PCR run with HTBI primers and then moved on to a second-round multiplex PCR. TCRdb re-derived calls from the multiplex PCR reads in MiXCR, one entry per CDR3 protein. Among about 600,000 distinct CDR3 sequences listed, less than 45% were seen once. Overall study results and limits: Progression of ophthalmopathy was predicted by the model with around 68% sensitivity and just under 75% specificity. Appearing in blood as well were most expanded thyroid clonotypes above 0.001 frequency.

Germline V gene sequence: CDR1 SGHTA, CDR2 FQGNSA. The CDR3 loop spans 13 amino acids. V lost 6 bases and J lost 7, with 16 bases in between. Hyperthyroidism cases were recent diagnoses of under 2 months' duration in people aged 18 to 65. Other autoimmune diseases, uncontrolled infections, pregnancy or lactation led to the exclusion of patients. The chain recombines TRBV7-2 with TRBJ2-7; possible D gene TRBD1, 5 bases. The clonotype was recovered from an adult man with Graves' hyperthyroidism. Specimen: peripheral blood or thyroid tissue (not recorded which). CDR3 in amino acids: CASSSLAGIEQYF. DNA of the CDR3: TGTGCCAGCAGTTCTTTGGCAGGGATTGAGCAGTACTTC.